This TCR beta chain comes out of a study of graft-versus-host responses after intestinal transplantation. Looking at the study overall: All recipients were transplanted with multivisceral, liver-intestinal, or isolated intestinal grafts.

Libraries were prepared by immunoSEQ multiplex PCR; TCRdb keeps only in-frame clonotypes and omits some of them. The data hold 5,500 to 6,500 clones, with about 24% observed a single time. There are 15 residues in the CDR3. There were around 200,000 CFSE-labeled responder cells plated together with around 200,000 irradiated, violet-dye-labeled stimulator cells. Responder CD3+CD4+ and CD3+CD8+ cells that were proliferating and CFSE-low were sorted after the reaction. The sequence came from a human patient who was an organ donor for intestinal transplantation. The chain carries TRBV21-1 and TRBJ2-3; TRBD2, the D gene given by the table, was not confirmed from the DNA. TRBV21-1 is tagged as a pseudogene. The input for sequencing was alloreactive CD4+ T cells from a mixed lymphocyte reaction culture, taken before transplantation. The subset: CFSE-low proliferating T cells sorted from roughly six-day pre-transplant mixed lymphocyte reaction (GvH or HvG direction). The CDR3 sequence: CASVPTSGRADTQYF. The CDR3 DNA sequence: TGTGCCAGCGTCCCGACTAGCGGGAGGGCAGATACGCAGTATTTT.